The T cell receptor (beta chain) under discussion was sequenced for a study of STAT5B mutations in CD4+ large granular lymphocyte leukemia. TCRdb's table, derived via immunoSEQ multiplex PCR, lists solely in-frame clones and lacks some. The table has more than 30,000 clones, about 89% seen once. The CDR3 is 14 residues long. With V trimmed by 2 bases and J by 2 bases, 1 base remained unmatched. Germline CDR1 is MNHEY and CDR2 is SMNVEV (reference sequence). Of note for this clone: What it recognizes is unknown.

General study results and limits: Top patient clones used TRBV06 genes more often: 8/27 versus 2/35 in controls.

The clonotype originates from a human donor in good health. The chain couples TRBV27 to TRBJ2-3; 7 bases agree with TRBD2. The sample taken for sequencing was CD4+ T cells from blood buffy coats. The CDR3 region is CASSLLAATDTQYF. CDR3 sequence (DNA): TGTGCCAGCAGTTTACTAGCGGCCACAGATACGCAGTATTTT.